This record looks at one TCR beta chain sequence and its context. This specimen belongs to a study of blood T cell repertoires in COVID-19. Overall study context: Samples representing acute and convalescent COVID-19 were sourced from the United States, Italy and Spain. T cells, B-cell-depleted T cells, or PBMCs provided the cDNA or gDNA that served as material.

Germline trimming cut 4 bases from V and 6 bases from J; bases unmatched to any gene: 1. CDR3 length equals 15 residues. Germline V gene sequence: CDR1 SGHVS, CDR2 FQNEAQ. In the study's own analysis: The authors estimated nucleated cell counts from reference gene primer amplification. Only in-frame clones appear in the TCRdb table, and some are missing; sequencing was by immunoSEQ multiplex PCR. V, J and clone size were drawn from that table, and D and trimming were deduced from the DNA. The sample lists 100,000 or so clones, about nine tenths seen once, with 17% in the top ten. The chain uses TRBV7-8 and TRBJ2-2; 14 nucleotides agree with TRBD2. The origin of this receptor is a middle-aged man with acute or convalescent COVID-19. Sequencing was done on a sample of peripheral blood. The CDR3 is CASSWTSGGSGELFF. The CDR3 coding sequence is TGTGCCAGCAGCTGGACTAGCGGGGGGTCCGGGGAGCTGTTTTTT.